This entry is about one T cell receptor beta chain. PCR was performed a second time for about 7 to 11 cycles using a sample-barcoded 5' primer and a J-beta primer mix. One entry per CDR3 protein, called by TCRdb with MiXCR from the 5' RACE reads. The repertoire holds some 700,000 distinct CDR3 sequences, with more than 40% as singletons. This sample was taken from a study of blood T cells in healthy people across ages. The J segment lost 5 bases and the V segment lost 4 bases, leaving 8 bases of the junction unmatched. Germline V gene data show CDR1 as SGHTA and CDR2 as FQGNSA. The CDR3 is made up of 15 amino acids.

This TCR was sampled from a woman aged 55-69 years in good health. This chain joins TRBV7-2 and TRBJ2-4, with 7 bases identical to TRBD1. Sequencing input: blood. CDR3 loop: CASSSDRVVENIQYF. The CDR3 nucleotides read TGTGCCAGCAGCTCAGACAGGGTGGTCGAAAACATTCAGTACTTC.